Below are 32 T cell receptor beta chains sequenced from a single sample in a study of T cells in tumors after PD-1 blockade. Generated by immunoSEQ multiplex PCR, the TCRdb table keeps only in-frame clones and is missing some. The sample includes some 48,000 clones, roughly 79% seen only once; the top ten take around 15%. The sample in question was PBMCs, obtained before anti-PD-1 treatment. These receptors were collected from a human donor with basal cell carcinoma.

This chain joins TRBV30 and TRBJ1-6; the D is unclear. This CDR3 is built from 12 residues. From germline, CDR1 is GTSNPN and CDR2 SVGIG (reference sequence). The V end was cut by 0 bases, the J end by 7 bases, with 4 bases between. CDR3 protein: CAWSVWNSPLHF. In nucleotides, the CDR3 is TGTGCCTGGAGTGTCTGGAATTCACCCCTCCACTTT.

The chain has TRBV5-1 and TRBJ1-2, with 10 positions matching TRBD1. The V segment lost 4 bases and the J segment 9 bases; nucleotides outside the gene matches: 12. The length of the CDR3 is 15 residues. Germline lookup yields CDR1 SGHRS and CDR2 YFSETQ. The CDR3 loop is CASSDSTGGRGSYTF. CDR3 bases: TGCGCCAGCAGCGACTCGACAGGGGGCCGGGGGAGCTACACCTTC.

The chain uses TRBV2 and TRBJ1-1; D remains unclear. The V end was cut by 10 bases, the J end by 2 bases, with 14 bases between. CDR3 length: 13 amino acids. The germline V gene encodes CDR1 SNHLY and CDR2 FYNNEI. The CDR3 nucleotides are TGTGCCACTAGGGAAACCCGTAACACTGAAGCTTTCTTT. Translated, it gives CATRETRNTEAFF.

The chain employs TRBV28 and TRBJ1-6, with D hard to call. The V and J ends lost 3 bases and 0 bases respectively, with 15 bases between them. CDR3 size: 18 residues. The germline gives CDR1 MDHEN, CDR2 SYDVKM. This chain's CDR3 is CASSLFARGSSYNSPLHF. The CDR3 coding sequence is TGTGCCAGCAGTTTGTTCGCCCGCGGGAGCTCCTATAATTCACCCCTCCACTTT.

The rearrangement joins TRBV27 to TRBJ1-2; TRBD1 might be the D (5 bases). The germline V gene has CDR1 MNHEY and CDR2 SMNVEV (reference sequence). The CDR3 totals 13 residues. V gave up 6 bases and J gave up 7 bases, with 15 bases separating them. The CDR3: CASSPLRGSGYTF. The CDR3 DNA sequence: TGTGCCAGCAGCCCCTTACGGGGGAGTGGCTACACCTTC.

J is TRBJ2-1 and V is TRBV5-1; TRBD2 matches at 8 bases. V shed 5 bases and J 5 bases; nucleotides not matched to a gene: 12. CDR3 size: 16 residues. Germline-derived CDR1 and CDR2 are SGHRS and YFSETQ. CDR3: CASSRSYLAGNNEQFF. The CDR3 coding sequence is TGCGCCAGCAGTCGGTCGTACCTAGCGGGCAACAATGAGCAGTTCTTC. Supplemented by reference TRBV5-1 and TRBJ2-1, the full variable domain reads KAGVTQTPRYLIKTRGQQVTLSCSPISGHRSVSWYQQTPGQGLQFLFEYFSETQRNKGNFPGRFSGRQFSNSRSEMNVSTLELGDSALYLCASSRSYLAGNNEQFFGPGTRLTVL.

The CDR3 protein is CASSRGGVGNTEAFF. CDR3 DNA sequence: TGCGCCAGCTCTCGGGGGGGCGTTGGAAACACTGAAGCTTTCTTT. The chain has TRBV5-1 and TRBJ1-1, with D possibly being TRBD1 (6 bases). From germline, CDR1 is SGHRS and CDR2 YFSETQ. V gave up 7 bases and J gave up 2 bases, with 18 bases separating them. This CDR3 comprises 15 residues.

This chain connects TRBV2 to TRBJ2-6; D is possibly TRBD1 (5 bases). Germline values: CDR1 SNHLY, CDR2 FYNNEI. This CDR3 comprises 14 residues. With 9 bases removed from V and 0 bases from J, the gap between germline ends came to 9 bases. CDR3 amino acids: CASRGHSGANVLTF. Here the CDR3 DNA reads TGTGCCAGTAGGGGCCACTCTGGGGCCAACGTCCTGACTTTC.

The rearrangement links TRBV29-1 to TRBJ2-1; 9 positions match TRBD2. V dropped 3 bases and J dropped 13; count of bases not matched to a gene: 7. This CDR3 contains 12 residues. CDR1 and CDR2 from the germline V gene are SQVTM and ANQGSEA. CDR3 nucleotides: TGCAGCGTTGAGAATAGCGGGAGAATCCAGTTCTTC. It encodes CSVENSGRIQFF.

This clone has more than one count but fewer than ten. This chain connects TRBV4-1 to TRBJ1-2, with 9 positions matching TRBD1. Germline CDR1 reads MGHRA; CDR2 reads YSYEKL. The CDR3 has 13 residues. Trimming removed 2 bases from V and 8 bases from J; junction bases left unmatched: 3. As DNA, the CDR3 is TGCGCCAGCAGCCAACGGACAGGGGAGGGCTACACCTTC. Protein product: CASSQRTGEGYTF.

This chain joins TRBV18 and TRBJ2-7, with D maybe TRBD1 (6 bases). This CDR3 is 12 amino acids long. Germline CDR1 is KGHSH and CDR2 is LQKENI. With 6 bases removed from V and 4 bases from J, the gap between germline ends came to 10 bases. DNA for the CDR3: TGTGCCAGCTCGCAACAGGGATACGAGCAGTACTTC. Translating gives CASSQQGYEQYF.

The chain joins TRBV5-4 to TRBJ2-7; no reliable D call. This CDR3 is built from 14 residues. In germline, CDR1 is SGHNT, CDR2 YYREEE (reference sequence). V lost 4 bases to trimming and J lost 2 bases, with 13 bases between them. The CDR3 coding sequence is TGTGCCAGCAGCCGGCCCCCGGCAACCTACGAGCAGTACTTC. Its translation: CASSRPPATYEQYF. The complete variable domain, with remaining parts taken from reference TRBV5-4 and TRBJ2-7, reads ETGVTQSPTHLIKTRGQQVTLRCSSQSGHNTVSWYQQALGQGPQFIFQYYREEENGRGNFPPRFSGLQFPNYSSELNVNALELDDSALYLCASSRPPATYEQYFGPGTRLTVT.

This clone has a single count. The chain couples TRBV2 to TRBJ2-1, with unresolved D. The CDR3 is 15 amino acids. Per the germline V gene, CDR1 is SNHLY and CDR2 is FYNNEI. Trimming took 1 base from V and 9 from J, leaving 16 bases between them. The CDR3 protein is CASSEDTAPVGEQFF. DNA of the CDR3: TGTGCCAGCAGTGAAGATACGGCTCCCGTTGGTGAGCAGTTCTTC.

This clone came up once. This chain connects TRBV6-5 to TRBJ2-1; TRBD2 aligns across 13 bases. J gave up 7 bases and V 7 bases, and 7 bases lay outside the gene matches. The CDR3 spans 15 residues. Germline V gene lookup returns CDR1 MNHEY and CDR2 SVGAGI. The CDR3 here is CASKRVLAGGNEQFF. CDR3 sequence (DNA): TGTGCCAGCAAGCGGGTACTAGCGGGAGGGAATGAGCAGTTCTTC.

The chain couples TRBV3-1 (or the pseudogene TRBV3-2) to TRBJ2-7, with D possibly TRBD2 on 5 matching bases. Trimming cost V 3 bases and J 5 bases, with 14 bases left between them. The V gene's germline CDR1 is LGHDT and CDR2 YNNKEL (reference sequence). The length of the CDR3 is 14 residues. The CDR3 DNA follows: TGTGCCAGCAGCCACGGACTTACTAAGAACGAGCAGTACTTC. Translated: CASSHGLTKNEQYF.

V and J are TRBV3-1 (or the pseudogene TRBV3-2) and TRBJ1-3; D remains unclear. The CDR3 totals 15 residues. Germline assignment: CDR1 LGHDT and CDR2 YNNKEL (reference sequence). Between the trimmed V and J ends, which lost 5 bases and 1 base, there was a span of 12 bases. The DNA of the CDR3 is TGTGCCAGCAGCGAAAAGGGAGGTTCTGGAAACACCATATATTTT. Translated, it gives CASSEKGGSGNTIYF.

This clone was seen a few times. The CDR3 reads CAIRSRDRGYAFF. CDR3 bases: TGTGCCATCAGGTCCCGGGACAGGGGATACGCTTTCTTT. V and J are TRBV10-3 and TRBJ1-1; TRBD1 matches at 10 bases. In germline, CDR1 is ENHRY, CDR2 SYGVKD. The CDR3 spans 13 residues. V lost 6 bases, J lost 11 bases, and 9 bases stayed unmatched.

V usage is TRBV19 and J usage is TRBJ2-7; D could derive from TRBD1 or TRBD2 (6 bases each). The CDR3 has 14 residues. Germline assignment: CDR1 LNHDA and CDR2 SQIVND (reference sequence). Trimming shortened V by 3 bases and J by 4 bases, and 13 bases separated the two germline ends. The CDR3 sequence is CASSIAGGQYEQYF. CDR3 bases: TGTGCCAGTAGTATTGCTGGGGGGCAGTACGAGCAGTACTTC.

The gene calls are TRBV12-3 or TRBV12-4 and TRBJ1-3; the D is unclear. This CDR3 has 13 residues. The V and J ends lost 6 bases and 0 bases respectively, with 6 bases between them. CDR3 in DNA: TGTGCCAGCAGATCCTACTCTGGAAACACCATATATTTT. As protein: CASRSYSGNTIYF.

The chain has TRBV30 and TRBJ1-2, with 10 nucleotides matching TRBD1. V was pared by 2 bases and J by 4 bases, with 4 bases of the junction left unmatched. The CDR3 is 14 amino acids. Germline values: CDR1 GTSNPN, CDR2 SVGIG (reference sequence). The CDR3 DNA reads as TGTGCCTGGAGTAACCGGGACAGGGGCTATGGCTACACCTTC. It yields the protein CAWSNRDRGYGYTF.

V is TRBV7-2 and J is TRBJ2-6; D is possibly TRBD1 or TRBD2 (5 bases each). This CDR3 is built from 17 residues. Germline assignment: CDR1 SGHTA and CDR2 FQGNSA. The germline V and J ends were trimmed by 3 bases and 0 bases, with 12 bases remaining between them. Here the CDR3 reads CASSLGRKYSGANVLTF. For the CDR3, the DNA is TGTGCCAGCAGCTTGGGACGGAAGTACTCTGGGGCCAACGTCCTGACTTTC.

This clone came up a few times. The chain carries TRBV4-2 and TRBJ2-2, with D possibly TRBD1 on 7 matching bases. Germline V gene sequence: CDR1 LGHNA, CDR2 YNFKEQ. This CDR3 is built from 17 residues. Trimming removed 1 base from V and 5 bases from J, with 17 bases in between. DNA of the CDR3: TGTGCCAGCAGCCAAGCCTGGGGCAGGGGGGATACCGGGGAGCTGTTTTTT. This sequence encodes CASSQAWGRGDTGELFF.

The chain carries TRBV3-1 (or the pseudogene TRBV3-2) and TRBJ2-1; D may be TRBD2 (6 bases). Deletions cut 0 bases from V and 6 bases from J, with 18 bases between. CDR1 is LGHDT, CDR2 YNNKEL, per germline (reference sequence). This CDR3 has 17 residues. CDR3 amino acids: CASSQDSTGRPFNEQFF. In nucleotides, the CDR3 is TGTGCCAGCAGCCAAGATTCGACGGGGAGGCCCTTCAATGAGCAGTTCTTC.

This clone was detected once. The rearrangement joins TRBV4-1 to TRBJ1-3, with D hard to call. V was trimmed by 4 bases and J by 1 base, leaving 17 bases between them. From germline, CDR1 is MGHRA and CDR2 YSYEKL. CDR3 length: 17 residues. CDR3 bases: TGCGCCAGCAGCCTAGGAGGTCGCGGGGAATCTGGAAACACCATATATTTT. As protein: CASSLGGRGESGNTIYF.

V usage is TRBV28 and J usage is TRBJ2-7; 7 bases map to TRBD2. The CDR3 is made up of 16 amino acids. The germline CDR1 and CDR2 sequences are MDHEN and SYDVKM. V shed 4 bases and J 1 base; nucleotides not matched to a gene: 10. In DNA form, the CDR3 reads TGTGCCAGCAGTTCCCGCGGAGCGGGACCTTCCTACGAGCAGTACTTC. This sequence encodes CASSSRGAGPSYEQYF.

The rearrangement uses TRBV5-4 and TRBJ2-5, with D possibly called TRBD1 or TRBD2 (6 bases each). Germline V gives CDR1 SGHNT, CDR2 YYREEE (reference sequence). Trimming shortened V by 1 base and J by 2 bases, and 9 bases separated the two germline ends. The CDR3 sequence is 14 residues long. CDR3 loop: CASSLIGGQETQYF. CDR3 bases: TGTGCCAGCAGCTTGATAGGGGGGCAAGAGACCCAGTACTTC.

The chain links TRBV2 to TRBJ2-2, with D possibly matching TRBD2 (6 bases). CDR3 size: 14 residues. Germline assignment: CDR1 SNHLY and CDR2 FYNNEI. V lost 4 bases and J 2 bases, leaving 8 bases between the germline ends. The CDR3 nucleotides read TGTGCCAGCAGTGGGGACTTAAACACCGGGGAGCTGTTTTTT. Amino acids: CASSGDLNTGELFF.

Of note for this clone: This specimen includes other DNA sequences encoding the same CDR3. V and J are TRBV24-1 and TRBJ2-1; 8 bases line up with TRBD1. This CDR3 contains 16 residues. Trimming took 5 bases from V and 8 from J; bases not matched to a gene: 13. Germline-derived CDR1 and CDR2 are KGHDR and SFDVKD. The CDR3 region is CATSARATGAGHEQFF. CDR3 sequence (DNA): TGTGCCACCAGTGCCCGGGCGACAGGGGCTGGGCATGAGCAGTTCTTC.

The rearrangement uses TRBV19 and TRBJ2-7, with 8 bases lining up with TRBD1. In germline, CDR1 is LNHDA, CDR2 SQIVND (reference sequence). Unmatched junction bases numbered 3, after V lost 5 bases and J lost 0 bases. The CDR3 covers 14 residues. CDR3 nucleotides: TGTGCCAGTAGTCAGGGGGCTACCTCCTACGAGCAGTACTTC. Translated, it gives CASSQGATSYEQYF.

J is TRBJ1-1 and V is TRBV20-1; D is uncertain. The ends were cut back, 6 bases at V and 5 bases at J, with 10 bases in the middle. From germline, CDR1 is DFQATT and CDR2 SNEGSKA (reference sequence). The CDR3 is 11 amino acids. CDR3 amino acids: CSARTETEAFF. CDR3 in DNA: TGCAGTGCCAGAACGGAGACTGAAGCTTTCTTT.

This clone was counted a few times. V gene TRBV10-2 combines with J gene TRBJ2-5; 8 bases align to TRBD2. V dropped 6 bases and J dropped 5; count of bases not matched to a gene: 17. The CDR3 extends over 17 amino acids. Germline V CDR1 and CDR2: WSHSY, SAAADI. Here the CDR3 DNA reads TGCGCCAGCAGGGGGCCCGGGACTAGTGCGGTGGGGGAGACCCAGTACTTC. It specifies CASRGPGTSAVGETQYF.

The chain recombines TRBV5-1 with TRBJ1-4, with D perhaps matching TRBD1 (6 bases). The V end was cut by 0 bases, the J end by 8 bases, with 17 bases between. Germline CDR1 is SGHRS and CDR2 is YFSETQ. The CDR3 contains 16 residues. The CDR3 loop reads CASSLAKGTYGEKLFF. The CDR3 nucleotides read TGCGCCAGCAGCTTGGCTAAGGGGACATACGGAGAAAAACTGTTTTTT.